The TCR beta chain under discussion was sequenced for a study of T cell changes during pregnancy in multiple sclerosis. Generated by immunoSEQ multiplex PCR, the TCRdb table keeps only in-frame clones and is missing some. The sample includes some 70,000 clones, 90% seen only once; the top ten take around 1.5%. The CDR3 has 13 amino acids. Trimming shortened V by 2 bases and J by 5 bases, and 9 bases separated the two germline ends. Germline CDR1 is MNHNY and CDR2 is SVGAGI (reference sequence). J is TRBJ1-1 and V is TRBV6-6; D might be TRBD1 (5 bases). The source was peripheral blood, collected in the third trimester of pregnancy. The receptor was isolated from a female donor with multiple sclerosis, enrolled in a pregnancy study. CDR3 nucleotides: TGTGCCAGCAGTTACCCAGGGTGGACTGAAGCTTTCTTT. This codes for CASSYPGWTEAFF.